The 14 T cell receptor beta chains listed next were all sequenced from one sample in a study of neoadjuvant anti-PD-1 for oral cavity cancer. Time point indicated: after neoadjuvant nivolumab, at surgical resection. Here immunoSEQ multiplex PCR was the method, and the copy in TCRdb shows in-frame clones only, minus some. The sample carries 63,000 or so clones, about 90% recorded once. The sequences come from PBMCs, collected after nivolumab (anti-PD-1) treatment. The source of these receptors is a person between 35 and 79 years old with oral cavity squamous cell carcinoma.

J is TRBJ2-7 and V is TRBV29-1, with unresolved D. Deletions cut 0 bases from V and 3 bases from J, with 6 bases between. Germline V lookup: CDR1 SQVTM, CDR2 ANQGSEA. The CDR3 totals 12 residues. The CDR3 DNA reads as TGCAGCGTTGAAGATCGACTCTACGAGCAGTACTTC. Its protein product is CSVEDRLYEQYF.

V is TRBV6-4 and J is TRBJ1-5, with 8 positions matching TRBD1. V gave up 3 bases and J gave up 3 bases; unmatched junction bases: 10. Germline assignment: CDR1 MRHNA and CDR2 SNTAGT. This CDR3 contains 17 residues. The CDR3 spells CASSDSRWTGHNQPQHF. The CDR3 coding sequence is TGTGCCAGCAGTGATAGTAGGTGGACAGGGCACAATCAGCCCCAGCATTTT.

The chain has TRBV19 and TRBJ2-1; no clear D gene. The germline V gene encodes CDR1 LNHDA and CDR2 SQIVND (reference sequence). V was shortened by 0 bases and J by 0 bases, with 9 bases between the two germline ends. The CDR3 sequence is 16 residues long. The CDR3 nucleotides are TGTGCCAGTAGTATAGATCAAGGGTTCTCCTACAATGAGCAGTTCTTC. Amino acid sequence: CASSIDQGFSYNEQFF.

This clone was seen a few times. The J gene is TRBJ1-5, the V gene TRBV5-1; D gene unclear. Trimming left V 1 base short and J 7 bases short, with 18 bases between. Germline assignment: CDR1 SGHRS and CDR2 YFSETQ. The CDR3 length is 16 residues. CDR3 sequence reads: CASSLNGIDLGQPQHF. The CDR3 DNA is TGCGCCAGCAGCTTGAACGGGATAGACTTGGGCCAGCCCCAGCATTTT. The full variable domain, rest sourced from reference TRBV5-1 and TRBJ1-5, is KAGVTQTPRYLIKTRGQQVTLSCSPISGHRSVSWYQQTPGQGLQFLFEYFSETQRNKGNFPGRFSGRQFSNSRSEMNVSTLELGDSALYLCASSLNGIDLGQPQHFGDGTRLSIL.

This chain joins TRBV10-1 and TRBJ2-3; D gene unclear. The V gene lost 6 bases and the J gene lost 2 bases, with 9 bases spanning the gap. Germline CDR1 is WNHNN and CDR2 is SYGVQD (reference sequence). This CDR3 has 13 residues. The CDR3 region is CASREHSTDTQYF. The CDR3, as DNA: TGCGCCAGCAGGGAACACTCCACAGATACGCAGTATTTT.

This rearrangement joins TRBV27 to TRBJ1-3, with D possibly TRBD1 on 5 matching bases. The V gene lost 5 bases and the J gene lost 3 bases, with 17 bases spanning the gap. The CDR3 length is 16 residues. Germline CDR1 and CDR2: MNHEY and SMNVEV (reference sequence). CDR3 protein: CASSPTWGIGGNTIYF. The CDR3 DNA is TGTGCCAGCAGTCCGACTTGGGGGATAGGTGGAAACACCATATATTTT.

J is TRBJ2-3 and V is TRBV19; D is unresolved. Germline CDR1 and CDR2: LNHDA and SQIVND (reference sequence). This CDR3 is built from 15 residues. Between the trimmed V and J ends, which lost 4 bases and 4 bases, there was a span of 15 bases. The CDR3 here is CASSTAASWSDTQYF. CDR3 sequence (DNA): TGTGCCAGTAGTACCGCGGCCAGCTGGTCAGATACGCAGTATTTT.

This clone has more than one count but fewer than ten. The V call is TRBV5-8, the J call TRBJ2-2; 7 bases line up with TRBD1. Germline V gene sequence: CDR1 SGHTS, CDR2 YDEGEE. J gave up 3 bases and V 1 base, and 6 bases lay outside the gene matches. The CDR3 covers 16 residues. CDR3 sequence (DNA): TGTGCCAGCAGCTTGTTAGAGGGGGCGGACACCGGGGAGCTGTTTTTT. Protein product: CASSLLEGADTGELFF.

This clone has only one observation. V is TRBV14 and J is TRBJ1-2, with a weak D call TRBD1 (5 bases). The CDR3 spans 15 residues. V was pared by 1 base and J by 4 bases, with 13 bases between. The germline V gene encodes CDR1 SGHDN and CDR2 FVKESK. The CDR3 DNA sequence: TGTGCCAGCAGCCAAGGATTACGGACACGCTATGGCTACACCTTC. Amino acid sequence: CASSQGLRTRYGYTF.

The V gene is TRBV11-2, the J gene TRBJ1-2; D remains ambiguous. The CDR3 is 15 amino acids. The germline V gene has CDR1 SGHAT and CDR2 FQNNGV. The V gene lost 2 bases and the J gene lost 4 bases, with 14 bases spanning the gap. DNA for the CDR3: TGTGCCAGCAGCTTATCGTATCCTTTGGGCTATGGCTACACCTTC. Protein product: CASSLSYPLGYGYTF.

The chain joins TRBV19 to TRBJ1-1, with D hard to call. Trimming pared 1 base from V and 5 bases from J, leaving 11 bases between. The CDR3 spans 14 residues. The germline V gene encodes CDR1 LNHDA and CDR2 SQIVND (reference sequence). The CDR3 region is CASSIVSTGTEAFF. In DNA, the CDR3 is TGTGCCAGTAGTATAGTTTCTACGGGGACTGAAGCTTTCTTT.

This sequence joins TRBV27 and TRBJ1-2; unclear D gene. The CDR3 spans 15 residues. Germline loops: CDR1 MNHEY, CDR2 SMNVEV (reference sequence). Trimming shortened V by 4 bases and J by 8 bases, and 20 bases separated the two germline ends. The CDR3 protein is CASSSDLYPFGGYTF. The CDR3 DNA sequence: TGTGCCAGCAGTTCGGACCTTTACCCCTTCGGGGGCTACACCTTC.

The CDR3 DNA is TGTGCCAGCAGTTACTACCCAAAAGGGGATGAAAAACTGTTTTTT. Translated: CASSYYPKGDEKLFF. This chain links TRBV6-5 with TRBJ1-4; D is possibly TRBD1 (5 bases). Germline CDR1 reads MNHEY; CDR2 reads SVGAGI. Trimming shortened V by 1 base and J by 6 bases, and 12 bases separated the two germline ends. The CDR3 contains 15 residues.

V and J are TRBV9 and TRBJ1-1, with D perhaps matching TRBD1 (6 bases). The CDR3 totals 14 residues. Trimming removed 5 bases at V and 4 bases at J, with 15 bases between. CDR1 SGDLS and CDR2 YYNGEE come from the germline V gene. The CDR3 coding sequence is TGTGCCAGCAGTCGAGGGGGAGAAGGCACTGAAGCTTTCTTT. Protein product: CASSRGGEGTEAFF. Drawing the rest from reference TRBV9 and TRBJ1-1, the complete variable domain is DSGVTQTPKHLITATGQRVTLRCSPRSGDLSVYWYQQSLDQGLQFLIQYYNGEERAKGNILERFSAQQFPDLHSELNLSSLELGDSALYFCASSRGGEGTEAFFGQGTRLTVV.